These 26 T cell receptor beta chains came from one sample sequenced in a study of blood T cells in healthy people across ages. For the second PCR, which ran for 7 to 11 cycles, a sample-barcoded 5' primer and a J-beta primer mix were used. TCRdb re-called the 5' RACE reads with MiXCR, one entry per CDR3 protein. The sample carries about 900,000 distinct CDR3 sequences, roughly 50% recorded once. The sequenced sample was blood. These receptors all come from a young man in good health.

The chain uses TRBV9 and TRBJ2-3; TRBD2 agrees at 9 bases. Germline assignment: CDR1 SGDLS and CDR2 YYNGEE. The J segment lost 5 bases and the V segment lost 0 bases, leaving 4 bases of the junction unmatched. The CDR3 length is 15 residues. The CDR3 loop reads CASSVGGGGEDTQYF. CDR3 sequence (DNA): TGTGCCAGCAGCGTAGGTGGCGGGGGGGAAGATACGCAGTATTTT.

This clonotype has more than one count but fewer than ten. The J gene is TRBJ1-5, the V gene TRBV20-1; no clear D gene. V was cut by 0 bases and J by 5 bases, with 5 bases left in between. The CDR3 extends over 12 amino acids. Germline loops: CDR1 DFQATT, CDR2 SNEGSKA (reference sequence). The CDR3 protein is CSARDQDQPQHF. The CDR3 bases are TGCAGTGCTAGAGACCAAGATCAGCCCCAGCATTTT.

The chain employs TRBV7-2 and TRBJ1-2; D remains ambiguous. CDR3 length: 15 amino acids. V dropped 1 base and J dropped 0 bases, with 9 bases sitting between them. Germline V lookup: CDR1 SGHTA, CDR2 FQGNSA. Written as DNA, the CDR3 is TGTGCCAGCAGCTTAGTGGGCGATTCTAACTATGGCTACACCTTC. The encoded protein is CASSLVGDSNYGYTF.

This clonotype was picked up one time. The chain combines TRBV4-3 with TRBJ2-7, with 10 bases that match TRBD2. The CDR3 sequence is 15 residues long. J lost 0 bases, V lost 2 bases, and 1 base had no gene match. Germline values: CDR1 LGHNA, CDR2 YSLEER. This chain's CDR3 is CASSQLAGVSYEQYF. The CDR3 bases are TGCGCCAGCAGCCAACTAGCGGGGGTCTCCTACGAGCAGTACTTC.

The J gene is TRBJ1-2, the V gene TRBV12-3 or TRBV12-4, with a weak D call TRBD1 (5 bases). With 2 bases removed from V and 0 bases from J, the gap between germline ends came to 16 bases. CDR3 size: 17 residues. The CDR3 DNA reads as TGTGCCAGCAGTTTACTCGCCGTACCAGGGACTAACTATGGCTACACCTTC. It translates to CASSLLAVPGTNYGYTF.

The genes are TRBV6-5 and TRBJ2-1, with 12 bases aligning to TRBD2. The CDR3 is 18 residues long. Germline loops: CDR1 MNHEY, CDR2 SVGAGI. The V and J ends lost 3 bases and 3 bases, in that order; junction bases with no gene match: 9. CDR3 bases: TGTGCCAGCAGTTATCCGGCTAGCGGGGGGGTAGACTACAATGAGCAGTTCTTC. Translation gives CASSYPASGGVDYNEQFF.

The rearrangement joins TRBV28 to TRBJ1-2, with D perhaps matching TRBD1 (6 bases). Germline V gene data show CDR1 as MDHEN and CDR2 as SYDVKM. The CDR3 spans 16 residues. V lost 6 bases to trimming and J lost 3 bases, with 20 bases between them. This chain's CDR3 is CASSPPQGYYYYGYTF. Here the CDR3 DNA reads TGTGCCAGCAGCCCTCCACAGGGTTACTACTACTATGGCTACACCTTC.

This chain links TRBV4-1 with TRBJ2-1; 7 nucleotides align to TRBD1. Trimming took 0 bases from V and 10 from J; bases not matched to a gene: 9. Germline loops: CDR1 MGHRA, CDR2 YSYEKL. The CDR3 contains 15 residues. This chain's CDR3 is CASSQDATGLREQFF. The CDR3 nucleotides read TGCGCCAGCAGCCAAGACGCGACAGGGTTGAGGGAGCAGTTCTTC.

This clonotype was picked up a small number of times. The chain is built from TRBV29-1 and TRBJ2-5; the match to TRBD1 covers 9 bases. V lost 3 bases, J lost 1 base, and 3 bases stayed unmatched. The CDR3 is 14 amino acids. Per germline, CDR1 SQVTM and CDR2 ANQGSEA. The CDR3 is CSVDGTGPQETQYF. In nucleotides, the CDR3 is TGCAGCGTTGACGGGACAGGGCCCCAAGAGACCCAGTACTTC. The full variable domain, its missing parts supplied by reference TRBV29-1 and TRBJ2-5, is SAVISQKPSRDICQRGTSLTIQCQVDSQVTMMFWYRQQPGQSLTLIATANQGSEATYESGFVIDKFPISRPNLTFSTLTVSNMSPEDSSIYLCSVDGTGPQETQYFGPGTRLLVL.

This chain uses TRBV20-1 with TRBJ2-7; 8 bases agree with TRBD2. The junction had 10 bases not matched to a gene; V was cut back by 0 bases and J by 0 bases. Germline V gene lookup returns CDR1 DFQATT and CDR2 SNEGSKA (reference sequence). This CDR3 spans 17 amino acids. The chain's CDR3 is CSARDLGKRGSSYEQYF. In DNA form, the CDR3 reads TGCAGTGCTAGAGATCTCGGGAAGCGGGGGAGCTCCTACGAGCAGTACTTC.

This clonotype was found many times. The chain is built from TRBV5-1 and TRBJ2-1; D perhaps matches TRBD1 (6 bases). The length of the CDR3 is 15 residues. V shed 5 bases and J shed 0 bases, with 12 bases lying between them. In germline, CDR1 is SGHRS, CDR2 YFSETQ. The CDR3 bases are TGCGCCAGCAGAACGGGACACAGCTCCTACAATGAGCAGTTCTTC. This gives the protein CASRTGHSSYNEQFF.

The rearrangement links TRBV4-1 to TRBJ2-1, with a tentative D call TRBD2 (5 bases). The ends were cut back, 0 bases at V and 7 bases at J, with 10 bases in the middle. CDR1 is MGHRA and CDR2 is YSYEKL in the germline V gene. The CDR3 loop spans 14 amino acids. CDR3 sequence (DNA): TGCGCCAGCAGCCAAGAACGGGGAAGAAATGAGCAGTTCTTC. Translating gives CASSQERGRNEQFF.

This rearrangement joins TRBV20-1 to TRBJ2-3; possibly TRBD2 for D (6 bases). CDR3 length: 13 amino acids. V shed 4 bases and J shed 1 base, with 9 bases lying between them. The germline V gene encodes CDR1 DFQATT and CDR2 SNEGSKA (reference sequence). CDR3 amino acids: CSAKGLRTDTQYF. DNA of the CDR3: TGCAGTGCTAAGGGACTGCGCACAGATACGCAGTATTTT.

This clonotype has just one count. J is TRBJ1-1 and V is TRBV5-1; D is uncertain. The V end lost 0 bases, the J end lost 1 base, and 13 bases lay between the germline ends. The germline V gene has CDR1 SGHRS and CDR2 YFSETQ. The CDR3 sequence is 16 residues long. CDR3 sequence reads: CASSLDFGVQNTEAFF. Written as DNA, the CDR3 is TGCGCCAGCAGCTTGGATTTTGGGGTCCAGAACACTGAAGCTTTCTTT.

This clonotype was seen a handful of times. The chain carries TRBV5-1 and TRBJ2-7; perhaps TRBD1 as D (5 bases). The CDR3 consists of 15 residues. The V end was cut by 3 bases, the J end by 0 bases, with 13 bases between. Germline V CDR1 and CDR2: SGHRS, YFSETQ. The CDR3 here is CASSYGQSISYEQYF. The CDR3 DNA is TGCGCCAGCAGCTATGGACAAAGTATCTCCTACGAGCAGTACTTC. Using reference TRBV5-1 and TRBJ2-7 for the parts outside the CDR3, the full variable domain is KAGVTQTPRYLIKTRGQQVTLSCSPISGHRSVSWYQQTPGQGLQFLFEYFSETQRNKGNFPGRFSGRQFSNSRSEMNVSTLELGDSALYLCASSYGQSISYEQYFGPGTRLTVT.

J is TRBJ2-5 and V is TRBV28; D uncertain. The V and J ends lost 6 bases and 7 bases respectively, with 18 bases between them. Germline V gene data show CDR1 as MDHEN and CDR2 as SYDVKM. CDR3 size: 14 residues. The CDR3 is CASSPPRIGVTQYF. The CDR3 nucleotides read TGTGCCAGCAGCCCCCCCAGGATTGGTGTGACCCAGTACTTC.

This clonotype was seen only a few times. The rearrangement links TRBV4-3 to TRBJ2-3; tentatively, D is TRBD1 or TRBD2 (5 bases each). Trimming left V 1 base short and J 0 bases short, with 23 bases between. The CDR3 covers 20 residues. Germline assignment: CDR1 LGHNA and CDR2 YSLEER. The CDR3 sequence is CASSQVGDGPGRPSTDTQYF. The DNA of the CDR3 is TGCGCCAGCAGCCAAGTGGGGGACGGTCCTGGCCGCCCTAGCACAGATACGCAGTATTTT.

The chain has TRBV5-4 and TRBJ2-1, with 7 bases matching TRBD1. CDR1 and CDR2 from the germline V gene are SGHNT and YYREEE (reference sequence). This CDR3 is 14 amino acids long. V lost 3 bases, J lost 6 bases, and 6 bases stayed unmatched. CDR3 DNA sequence: TGTGCCAGCAGCTCGACAGGGTCGTCCAATGAGCAGTTCTTC. It yields the protein CASSSTGSSNEQFF.

V and J are TRBV7-2 and TRBJ1-1; D not resolved. Trimming stripped 1 base from V and 4 bases from J, with 7 bases between. This CDR3 has 13 amino acids. Germline V gene lookup returns CDR1 SGHTA and CDR2 FQGNSA. The CDR3 sequence: CASSLGPTTEAFF. The CDR3 region has the DNA TGTGCCAGCAGCTTAGGCCCAACCACTGAAGCTTTCTTT.

This clonotype was detected only a few times. The CDR3 DNA follows: TGCGCCAGCAGCTCAGGGGGCGGGGACGATACGCAGTATTTT. Its translation is CASSSGGGDDTQYF. This rearrangement joins TRBV4-3 to TRBJ2-3; 8 bases match TRBD1. Germline lookup yields CDR1 LGHNA and CDR2 YSLEER. J lost 6 bases, V lost 5 bases, and 7 bases had no gene match. The CDR3 extends over 14 amino acids.

This clonotype appeared once. The chain links TRBV28 to TRBJ2-1; no reliable D call. Germline V CDR1 and CDR2: MDHEN, SYDVKM. The CDR3 has 16 residues. Trimming left V 3 bases short and J 5 bases short, with 17 bases between. CDR3 nucleotide sequence: TGTGCCAGCAGTTTTAGACATAGGACCCTACACAATGAGCAGTTCTTC. This encodes CASSFRHRTLHNEQFF.

This chain links TRBV7-2 with TRBJ2-7; 7 bases line up with TRBD1. V gave up 5 bases and J gave up 6 bases; unmatched junction bases: 10. The germline V gene has CDR1 SGHTA and CDR2 FQGNSA. The CDR3 is 14 amino acids. The CDR3 here is CASSPQRGPGEQYF. In nucleotides, the CDR3 is TGTGCCAGCAGCCCACAGAGGGGGCCGGGCGAGCAGTACTTC.

Note on this clonotype: A much larger clone lies a single base off, so this may be a read error. The chain links TRBV25-1 to TRBJ2-3; 7 nucleotides line up with TRBD1. Germline-derived CDR1 and CDR2 are MGHDK and SYGVNS. This CDR3 has 15 amino acids. Trimming cost V 4 bases and J 2 bases; bases outside gene matches: 6. CDR3 in DNA: TGTGCCAGCAGTGGAAGGGGACAGCTCACAGATACGCAGTATTTT. Residues: CASSGRGQLTDTQYF.

V usage is TRBV11-1 and J usage is TRBJ2-3, with 8 bases fitting TRBD1. Looked up from germline, CDR1 is SGHAT and CDR2 is FQDESV (reference sequence). The CDR3 is 16 residues long. Trimming at V came to 5 bases and at J to 3 bases, leaving 10 bases not matched to a gene. The CDR3 loop is CASSRLVGQGTDTQYF. The DNA for the CDR3 is TGTGCCAGCAGCCGACTAGTTGGACAGGGAACAGATACGCAGTATTTT.

V is TRBV6-5 and J is TRBJ1-4; D possibly corresponds to TRBD1 (5 bases). Trimming took 6 bases from V and 6 from J, leaving 14 bases between them. The CDR3 sequence is 14 residues long. Germline lookup yields CDR1 MNHEY and CDR2 SVGAGI. The DNA for the CDR3 is TGTGCCAGCAGGCCAGGGACTCACGATGAAAAACTGTTTTTT. As protein: CASRPGTHDEKLFF.

The V gene is TRBV4-1, the J gene TRBJ1-4, with D possibly matching TRBD1 (6 bases). Germline CDR1 MGHRA, CDR2 YSYEKL. With 7 bases removed from V and 0 bases from J, the gap between germline ends came to 15 bases. There are 16 residues in the CDR3. CDR3 protein: CASTPTGSATNEKLFF. In DNA form, the CDR3 reads TGCGCCAGCACCCCGACAGGATCTGCAACTAATGAAAAACTGTTTTTT.